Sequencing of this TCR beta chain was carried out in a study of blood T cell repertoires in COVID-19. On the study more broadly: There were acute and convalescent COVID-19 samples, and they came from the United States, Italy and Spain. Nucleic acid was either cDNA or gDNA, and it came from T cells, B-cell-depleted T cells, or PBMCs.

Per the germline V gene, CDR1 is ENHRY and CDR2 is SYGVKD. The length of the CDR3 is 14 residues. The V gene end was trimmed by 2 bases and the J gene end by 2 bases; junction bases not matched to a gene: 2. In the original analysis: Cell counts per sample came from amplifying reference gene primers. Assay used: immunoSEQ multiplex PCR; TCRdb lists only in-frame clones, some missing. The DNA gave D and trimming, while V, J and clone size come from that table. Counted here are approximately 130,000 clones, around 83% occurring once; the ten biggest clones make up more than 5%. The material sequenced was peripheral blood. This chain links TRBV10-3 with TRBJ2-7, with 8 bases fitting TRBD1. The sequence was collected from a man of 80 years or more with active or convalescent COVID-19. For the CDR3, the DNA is TGTGCCATCAGTGAGCGGGGACAGGCCTACGAGCAGTACTTC. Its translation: CAISERGQAYEQYF.